These 3 T cell receptor beta chains share one sample of origin, sequenced in a study of tumor-infiltrating lymphocytes in glioblastoma multiforme. Three nested ARM-PCR rounds with V-beta and C-beta primers built TCRB libraries. Each CDR3 protein is one row after TCRdb ran MiXCR on the multiplex PCR reads. The sample shows 9,000 to 13,000 distinct CDR3 sequences, approximately 71% of them seen only once. The sample consisted of brain tumor tissue. All receptors come from a male donor with glioblastoma.

The chain joins TRBV5-1 to TRBJ1-1, with D possibly TRBD1 on 5 matching bases. Germline loops: CDR1 SGHRS, CDR2 YFSETQ. Trimming cost V 1 base and J 4 bases, with 11 bases left between them. The CDR3 is 14 residues long. CDR3 sequence reads: CASSLSQGGTEAFF. The CDR3 nucleotides read TGCGCCAGCAGCTTGAGCCAGGGAGGCACTGAAGCTTTCTTT.

With respect to this clonotype: The CDR3 does not end in the conserved phenylalanine or tryptophan, so this is likely a read error. J is TRBJ2-7 and V is TRBV10-2; D is undetermined. Germline V lookup: CDR1 WSHSY, CDR2 SAAADI. The CDR3 runs 11 residues. CDR3 sequence (DNA): TGCGCCAACAGTGAGTCGGGTACGCAGTACCTC. Protein product: CANSESGTQYL.

This chain links TRBV20-1 with TRBJ1-5; D perhaps matches TRBD1 (5 bases). CDR3 length equals 14 residues. Germline CDR1 and CDR2: DFQATT and SNEGSKA (reference sequence). With 6 bases removed from V and 9 bases from J, the gap between germline ends came to 21 bases. The CDR3 nucleotides read TGCAGTGCAAACGCTGAAGGGGAATTGAGGCCCCAGCATTTT. Translation: CSANAEGELRPQHF.